Sequencing of this T cell receptor beta chain was carried out in a study of T cells after posttransplantation cyclophosphamide. Study outcomes and limitations: TRB clonality was highly associated with recipient CMV seropositivity and reactivation.

This clone has at least ten counts. The antigen is unknown. Data came from immunoSEQ multiplex PCR; TCRdb stores just in-frame clones and leaves some out. In total the sample includes around 24,000 clones, none of them seen once. After removal of 3 bases from V and 0 bases from J, the junction contained 10 bases not matched to a gene. Germline V lookup: CDR1 SEHNR, CDR2 FQNEAQ (reference sequence). CDR3 length: 19 amino acids. Cyclophosphamide on days +3 and +4 followed busulfan-fludarabine conditioning and a marrow graft. This specimen was PBMCs, taken after allogeneic stem cell transplant with posttransplant cyclophosphamide. The chain links TRBV7-9 to TRBJ2-6, with 8 bases lining up with TRBD1. The sequence came from a male patient younger than 35 who received an allogeneic stem cell transplant from a related donor, was CMV-positive, and had no GVHD. Some T cells may have originated in the graft donor. This chain's CDR3 is CASSLYSQGGYSGANVLTF. DNA of the CDR3: TGTGCCAGCAGCTTGTACTCACAGGGGGGTTACTCTGGGGCCAACGTCCTGACTTTC.